This T cell receptor (beta chain) was sequenced for a study of blood T cells in healthy people across ages. The length of the CDR3 is 14 residues. The V gene's germline CDR1 is SGHVS and CDR2 FNYEAQ. The ends lost 5 bases at V and 4 bases at J; junction bases unmatched: 8. The authors ran a second PCR of 7 to 11 cycles using a sample-barcoded 5' primer and a J-beta primer mix. MiXCR, run by TCRdb on the 5' RACE reads, gives a single entry per CDR3 protein. The table has about 1.8 million distinct CDR3 sequences, around half seen once. V is TRBV7-6 and J is TRBJ2-7; the match to TRBD1 covers 7 bases. What was sequenced was blood. This receptor was taken from a woman between 35 and 50 years old in good health. CDR3 loop: CASSKHRGSYEQYF. The CDR3 nucleotides read TGTGCCAGCAGCAAGCACAGGGGTTCGTACGAGCAGTACTTC.